The T cell receptor (beta chain) described here comes from a study of CD8+CD57+ T cells in acquired aplastic anemia (dated by TCRdb to 2017 to 2018). The study in broad terms: DNA extracted from sorted CD4+ and CD8+ cells had a mean of roughly 3.3 ug, with a range of 0.2 to 27.4 ug. Healthy donor samples averaged roughly 10 million reads for CD4+ and 11 million to 12 million for CD8+ cells.

Taken from the germline V gene (reference sequence), the CDR1 and CDR2 loops are DFQATT and SNEGSKA. The CDR3 runs 14 amino acids, cysteine and phenylalanine included. Here the CDR3 DNA is all that survives: 42 bases in frame from base 1. V is shortened by 1 base, J by 5 bases, and the region joining them spans 14 bases. Genomic DNA was used as template for profiling of TCR beta VDJ combinations and CDR3 sequences. An Illumina HiSeq 2000 was used for TCR repertoire sequencing. The study's own analysis went as follows. TRBV/TRBJ rearrangement plots, CDR3 size and DJ length profiles, and Simpson's diversity index were used to assess repertoires. The most abundant DNA sequence in the deep sequencing data was defined as the immunodominant clone. CDR3 amino acid sequences were checked for sharing across subjects and were also compared against the VDJdb database and published repertoires. TCRdb trimmed public reads at Q25 via fastp, called clones via MiXCR and kept in-frame beta chains. Identical CDR3 protein sequences are pooled into one entry, listed with their most common genes and DNA. TCRdb, not the authors, supplied the V and J calls. Across this sample there are about 130,000 distinct CDR3 sequences, with more than 40% seen only once. The ten largest clones add up to 2% to 3% of the sample.

Broad study findings and their caveats: Some 31 CD8+ CDR3 sequences were shared between patients and controls but appeared highly expressed in patients and within their immunodominant clones. CD8+ Simpson's diversity did not differ significantly between patients and healthy controls (P=0.060).

This clonotype was detected ten times or more. The antigen it binds to is not known. Within one base of it there is no much larger clone, and no base qualities were kept. The study deep-sequenced TCR repertoires of sorted CD4+ and CD8+ blood T cells from severe aplastic anemia patients and healthy subjects. Ficoll-Paque density gradient centrifugation was used to isolate peripheral blood mononuclear cells. Before DNA extraction, CD4+ and CD8+ T cells were sorted by FACS or by magnetic beads. The chain couples TRBV20-1 to TRBJ2-5; there is no confident call for the D gene. The source is a human donor in good health, serving as a control. Sequencing used sorted CD4+, CD8+, or CD8+CD57+ T cells (not recorded which) from PBMCs. The sequence in DNA is TGCAGTGCTAGAGTAGGAGAACAGACCGAGACCCAGTACTTC. This gives the protein CSARVGEQTETQYF.